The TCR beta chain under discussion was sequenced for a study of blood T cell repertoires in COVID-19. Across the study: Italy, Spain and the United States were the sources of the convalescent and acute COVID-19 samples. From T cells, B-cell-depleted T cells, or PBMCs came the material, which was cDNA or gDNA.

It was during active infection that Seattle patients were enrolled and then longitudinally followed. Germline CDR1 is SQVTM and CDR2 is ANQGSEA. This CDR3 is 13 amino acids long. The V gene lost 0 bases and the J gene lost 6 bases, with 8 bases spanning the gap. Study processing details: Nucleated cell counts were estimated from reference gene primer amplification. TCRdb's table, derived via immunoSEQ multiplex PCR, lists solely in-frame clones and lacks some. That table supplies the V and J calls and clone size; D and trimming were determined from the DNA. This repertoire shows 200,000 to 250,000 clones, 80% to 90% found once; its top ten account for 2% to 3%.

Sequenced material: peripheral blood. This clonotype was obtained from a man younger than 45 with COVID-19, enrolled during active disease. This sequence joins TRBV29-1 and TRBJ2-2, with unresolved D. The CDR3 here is CSVEEPISGELFF. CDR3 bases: TGCAGCGTTGAAGAACCTATATCCGGGGAGCTGTTTTTT.